Reported below is one T cell receptor (beta chain). V dropped 3 bases and J dropped 7 bases, with 9 bases sitting between them. This CDR3 region has 12 residues. From germline, CDR1 is KGHSH and CDR2 LQKENI. In TCRdb, the RT-PCR reads were re-called with MiXCR into one record per CDR3 protein. The table lists about 200,000 distinct CDR3 sequences, less than 50% of them singletons, with under 14% in the top ten. The record originates from a study of patients and donors after allogeneic stem cell transplantation. The receptor was derived from a human donor who was either an allogeneic HSCT recipient or a stem cell or donor lymphocyte infusion donor (not recorded which). It is not recorded whose cells these are; they may come from a transplant donor. This chain joins TRBV18 and TRBJ2-5; D possibly corresponds to TRBD2 (5 bases). Specimen: blood, either unsorted or a sorted T cell fraction (not recorded which). The CDR3 DNA sequence: TGTGCCAGCTCACCCTTCGGAGGGACCCAGTACTTC. It yields the protein CASSPFGGTQYF.